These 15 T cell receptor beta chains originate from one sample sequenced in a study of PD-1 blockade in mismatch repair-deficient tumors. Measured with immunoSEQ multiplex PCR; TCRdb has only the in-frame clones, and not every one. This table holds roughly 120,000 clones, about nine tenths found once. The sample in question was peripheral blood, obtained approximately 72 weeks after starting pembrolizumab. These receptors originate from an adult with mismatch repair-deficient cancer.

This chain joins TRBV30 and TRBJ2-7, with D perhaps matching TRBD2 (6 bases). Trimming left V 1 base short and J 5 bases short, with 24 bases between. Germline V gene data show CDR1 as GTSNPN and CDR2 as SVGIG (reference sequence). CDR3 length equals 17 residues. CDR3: CAWSDPRGGGLRDEQYF. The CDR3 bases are TGTGCCTGGAGTGACCCCCGTGGGGGAGGACTTAGGGACGAGCAGTACTTC. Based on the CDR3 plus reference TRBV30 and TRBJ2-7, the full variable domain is SQTIHQWPATLVQPVGSPLSLECTVEGTSNPNLYWYRQAAGRGLQLLFYSVGIGQISSEVPQNLSASRPQDRQFILSSKKLLLSDSGFYLCAWSDPRGGGLRDEQYFGPGTRLTVT.

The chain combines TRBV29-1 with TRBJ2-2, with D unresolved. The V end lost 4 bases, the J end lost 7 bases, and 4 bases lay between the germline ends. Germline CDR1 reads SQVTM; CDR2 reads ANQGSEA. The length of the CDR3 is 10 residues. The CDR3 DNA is TGCAGCGTTGCCCACGGGGAGCTGTTTTTT. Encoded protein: CSVAHGELFF.

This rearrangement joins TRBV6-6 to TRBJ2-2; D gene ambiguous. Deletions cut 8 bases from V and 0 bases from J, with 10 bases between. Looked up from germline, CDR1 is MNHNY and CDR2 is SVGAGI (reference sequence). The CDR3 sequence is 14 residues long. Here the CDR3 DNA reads TGTGCCAGCGGTCAAGGTCCGAACACCGGGGAGCTGTTTTTT. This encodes CASGQGPNTGELFF.

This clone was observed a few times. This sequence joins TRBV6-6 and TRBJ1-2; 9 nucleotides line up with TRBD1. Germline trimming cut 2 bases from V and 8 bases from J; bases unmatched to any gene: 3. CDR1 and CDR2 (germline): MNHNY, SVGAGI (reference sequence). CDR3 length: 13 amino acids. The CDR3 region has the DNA TGTGCCAGCAGTTACCGGACAGGGGACGGCTACACCTTC. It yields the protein CASSYRTGDGYTF.

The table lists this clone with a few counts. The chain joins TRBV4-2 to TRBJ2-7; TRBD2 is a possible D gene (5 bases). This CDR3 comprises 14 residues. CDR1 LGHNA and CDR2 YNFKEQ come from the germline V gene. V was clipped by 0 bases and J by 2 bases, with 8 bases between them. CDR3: CASSQEDGTYEQYF. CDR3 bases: TGTGCCAGCAGCCAAGAGGACGGGACCTACGAGCAGTACTTC.

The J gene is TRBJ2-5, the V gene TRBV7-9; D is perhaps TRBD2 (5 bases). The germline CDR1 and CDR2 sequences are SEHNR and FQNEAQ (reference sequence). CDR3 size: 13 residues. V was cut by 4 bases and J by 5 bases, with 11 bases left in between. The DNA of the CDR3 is TGTGCCAGCAGCTCGGGATTGGGGGAGACCCAGTACTTC. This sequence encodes CASSSGLGETQYF.

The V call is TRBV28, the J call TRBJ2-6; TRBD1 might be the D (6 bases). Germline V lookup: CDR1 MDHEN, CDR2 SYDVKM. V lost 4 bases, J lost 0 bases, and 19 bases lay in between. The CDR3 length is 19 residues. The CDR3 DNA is TGTGCCAGCAGTTATACCGGGACACTCGGCGCCTCTGGGGCCAACGTCCTGACTTTC. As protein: CASSYTGTLGASGANVLTF.

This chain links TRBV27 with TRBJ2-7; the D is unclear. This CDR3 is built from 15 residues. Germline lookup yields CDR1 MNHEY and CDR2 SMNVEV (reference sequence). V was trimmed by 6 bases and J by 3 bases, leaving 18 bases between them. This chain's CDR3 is CASRPSGLNLYEQYF. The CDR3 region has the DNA TGTGCCAGCAGACCTAGTGGGCTTAACCTCTACGAGCAGTACTTC.

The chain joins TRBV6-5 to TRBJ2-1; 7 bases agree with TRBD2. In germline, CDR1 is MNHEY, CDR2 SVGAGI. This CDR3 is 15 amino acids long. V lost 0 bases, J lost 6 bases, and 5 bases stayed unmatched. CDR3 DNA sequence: TGTGCCAGCAGTTACTCGATTAGCGGGCCCAATGAGCAGTTCTTC. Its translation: CASSYSISGPNEQFF.

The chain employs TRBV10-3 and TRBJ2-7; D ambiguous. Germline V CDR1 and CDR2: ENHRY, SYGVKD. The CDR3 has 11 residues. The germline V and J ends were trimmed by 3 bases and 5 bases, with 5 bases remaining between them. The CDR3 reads CAISDRDEQYF. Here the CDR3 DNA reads TGTGCCATCAGTGACCGGGACGAGCAGTACTTC.

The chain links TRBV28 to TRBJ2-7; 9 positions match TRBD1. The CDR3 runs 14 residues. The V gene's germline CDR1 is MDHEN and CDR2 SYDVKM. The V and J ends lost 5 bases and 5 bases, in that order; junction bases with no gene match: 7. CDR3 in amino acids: CASSEYRGRDEQYF. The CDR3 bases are TGTGCCAGCAGTGAATACAGGGGGCGCGACGAGCAGTACTTC.

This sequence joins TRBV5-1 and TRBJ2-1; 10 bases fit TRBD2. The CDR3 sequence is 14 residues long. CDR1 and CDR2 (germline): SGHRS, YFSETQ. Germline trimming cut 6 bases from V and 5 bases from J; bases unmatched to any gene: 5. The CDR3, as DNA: TGCGCCAGCAACCCTAGCGGGGGAAACAATGAGCAGTTCTTC. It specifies CASNPSGGNNEQFF.

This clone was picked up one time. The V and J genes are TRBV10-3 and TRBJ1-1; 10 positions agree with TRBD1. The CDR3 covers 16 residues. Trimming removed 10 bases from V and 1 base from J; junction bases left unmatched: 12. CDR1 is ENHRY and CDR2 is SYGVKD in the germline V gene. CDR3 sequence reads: CATSPPTGGRNTEAFF. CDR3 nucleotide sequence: TGTGCCACCAGCCCCCCGACAGGGGGCAGGAACACTGAAGCTTTCTTT.

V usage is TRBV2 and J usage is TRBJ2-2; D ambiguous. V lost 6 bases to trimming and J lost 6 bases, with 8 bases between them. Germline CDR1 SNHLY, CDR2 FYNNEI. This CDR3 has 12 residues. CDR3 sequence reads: CASSSRPGELFF. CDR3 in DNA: TGTGCCAGCAGCTCCCGACCCGGGGAGCTGTTTTTT. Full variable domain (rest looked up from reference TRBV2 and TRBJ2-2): EPEVTQTPSHQVTQMGQEVILRCVPISNHLYFYWYRQILGQKVEFLVSFYNNEISEKSEIFDDQFSVERPDGSNFTLKIRSTKLEDSAMYFCASSSRPGELFFGEGSRLTVL.

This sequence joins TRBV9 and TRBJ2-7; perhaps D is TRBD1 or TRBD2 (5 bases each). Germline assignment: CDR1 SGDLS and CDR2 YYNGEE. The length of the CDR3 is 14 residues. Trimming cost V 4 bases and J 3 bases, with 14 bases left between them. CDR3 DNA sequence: TGTGCCAGCAGCCCTAGGGACGGTAACTACGAGCAGTACTTC. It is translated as CASSPRDGNYEQYF.